This T cell receptor beta chain was found in a study of identical twins (dated by TCRdb to 2015 to 2016). Regarding the research as a whole: The study deep-sequenced TCR alpha and beta repertoires from monozygotic twins, unrelated adults of various ages and cord blood to test whether fetal clonotypes persist. To rule out contamination, the twin experiments were replicated at different times with different library preparation protocols. General findings and caveats noted by the study authors: Out-of-frame TCR alpha sharing in monozygotic twins was systematically underestimated by recombination models, whereas sharing between unrelated individuals was in agreement with the recombination models. Zero-insertion analyses could be partly confounded by invariant T cells such as MAIT and iNKT, although diverse VJ usage argued against such confounding for most clonotypes. Abundant cord blood beta clonotypes carried fewer insertions; young adult naive repertoires showed a weaker similar trend, while memory repertoires showed none. The excess sharing between twins in beta out-of-frame sequences was weaker because fewer shared sequences reduced the signal-to-noise ratio. Out-of-frame TCR alpha sequences shared between twins showed an excess of low generation-probability sequences compared with coincidental sharing between unrelated individuals. Conclusions relied on cross-sectional statistical analysis, since the same donors could not be followed over many years.

A word on this clonotype: Its target antigen remains unknown. Qualities for individual bases were not recorded, and no much larger clone is one base off.

Ends trimmed: V by 6 bases, J by 14 bases; bases unmatched to a gene: 7. CDR1 and CDR2, per the germline V gene, are MNHEY and SVGEGT. Inclusive of the bounding cysteine and phenylalanine, the CDR3 is 11 residues long. Here the CDR3 DNA is all that survives: 33 bases in frame from base 1. Only healthy Caucasian donors were included. The researchers also sequenced three unrelated adults who were not twins: a male aged 18 to 30, a male aged 50 to 59, and a female aged 50 to 59. Using Miltenyi CD45RO+ enrichment and human naive T-cell isolation kits, memory (CD45RO+) and naive T cells were isolated from PBMC. Library preparation employed 5' RACE. Sequencing took place on an Illumina HiSeq 2000. A universal primer binding site was introduced by template switching, and a unique molecular identifier was present in the final cDNA, enabling accurate counting of TCR cDNA molecules. Specific primers in the conserved constant-segment region were used to synthesize first-strand cDNA for TCR alpha and beta chains. To control for contamination, every cDNA library carried two barcodes: a SMART-Mk sample barcode plus Illumina barcodes. TruSeq adapter sequences and Illumina sample barcodes were added in two successive PCR steps. The Illumina HiSeq platform was used with custom primers to sequence TCR alpha and beta cDNA libraries. On the authors' methods: Unique molecular identifiers were extracted from raw reads with MiGEC, and CDR3 positions were determined with MiXCR. For each individual, recombination models were inferred using an EM algorithm with the repgenHMM and IGoR tools. The analysis of shared clonotypes was done with the tcR package in R, with sharing normalized by the product of cloneset sizes. To study raw recombination without the effects of thymic and clonal selection, out-of-frame nonproductive sequences were analyzed. TCRdb itself trimmed the public reads at Q25 with fastp, ran MiXCR and retained productive beta chains. CDR3 protein sequences are deduplicated, and each keeps its most common genes and DNA. It is TCRdb's table, rather than the study itself, that gives the V and J calls and clone size. In this sample the table shows 350,000 to 450,000 distinct CDR3 sequences, less than 20% of which occur a single time. The ten largest clones represent 12% of the sample.

Specimen: naive T cells sorted from blood. Taken with the paper, the label for cell subset or site translates to: cells isolated with a human naive T-cell isolation kit. This TCR was sampled from a man in his fifties or sixties in good health. The chain uses TRBV6-2 or TRBV6-3 and TRBJ2-1; 7 bases in the middle match TRBD1. The DNA reads as follows: TGTGCCAGCAGCCCCGGGACAGCGGAGTTCTTC. The encoded protein is CASSPGTAEFF.